This TCR beta chain originates from a study of T cells in Graves' hyperthyroidism and ophthalmopathy. Whole-study results and caveats: Using 13 V-J features, a model discriminated ophthalmopathy from stable hyperthyroidism.

It was RNA transcripts that yielded the amplified TCR beta CDR3 regions. First-round RT-PCR targeting the TCR CDR3 was performed with the HTBI primer set. TCRdb used MiXCR to reprocess the multiplex PCR reads, holding one entry per CDR3 protein. The data contain some 250,000 distinct CDR3 sequences, 14% to 15% of them singletons. Germline V gene sequence: CDR1 MNHNS, CDR2 SASEGT. The CDR3 covers 13 residues. The J segment lost 5 bases and the V segment lost 5 bases, leaving 6 bases of the junction unmatched. Source material for PBMCs was around 10 ml fresh peripheral blood. This clonotype was counted only a few times. Its antigen is not identified.

Sample: blood. The origin of this receptor is a woman aged 40-49 years with Graves' hyperthyroidism that later progressed to Graves' ophthalmopathy. The gene calls are TRBV6-1 and TRBJ2-7; 7 positions match TRBD1. CDR3 sequence reads: CASSPTGAHEQYF. CDR3 DNA sequence: TGTGCCAGCAGTCCAACAGGGGCCCACGAGCAGTACTTC.